This TCR beta chain came from a study of OX40 agonist ivuxolimab in advanced cancers. Germline assignment: CDR1 SGHVS and CDR2 FQNEAQ. V lost 4 bases and J 8 bases, leaving 14 bases between the germline ends. This CDR3 spans 14 amino acids. The repertoire was sequenced with immunoSEQ multiplex PCR; TCRdb's copy has only in-frame clones and lacks some. The repertoire holds about 110,000 clones, with around 93% as singletons. Material: CD4+ or CD8+ T cells sorted from blood, obtained in a trial of the OX40 agonist ivuxolimab. This TCR came from an adult with an advanced solid tumor such as melanoma, head and neck, liver or kidney cancer. This chain uses TRBV7-8 with TRBJ2-2; maybe TRBD2 (5 bases). The CDR3 DNA sequence: TGTGCCAGCAGCTCCGGGAATGCGCTTGGGGAGCTGTTTTTT. Its protein product is CASSSGNALGELFF.